A selection of T cell receptor beta chains follows, all from one sample in a study of T-cell reconstitution after alpha-beta-depleted transplantation in children. A single record per CDR3 protein comes from TCRdb applying MiXCR to the PCR reads. The sample contains more than 300,000 distinct CDR3 sequences, around 16% of which appear only once. The sequencing here drew on PBMCs, mostly from graft donor cells, taken 360 days after TCRalphabeta/CD19-depleted stem cell transplant. The receptors here all came from a male patient between 2 and 15 years old who had a stem cell transplant for acute lymphoblastic leukemia, so the T cells may come from the graft donor. The CDR3 runs from the conserved cysteine through the conserved F or W. A D gene is named only where the DNA matches it firmly.

j_gene,v_gene,d_gene,CDR3aa
TRBJ2-5,TRBV12-3/TRBV12-4,TRBD2,CASSLGSSGETQYF
TRBJ2-3,TRBV4-2,TRBD2,CASSRRALAVSTDTQYF
TRBJ2-5,TRBV7-2,TRBD2,CASSLGGLEGTQYF
TRBJ2-7,TRBV3-1,.,CASSQVFAAEAYEQYF
TRBJ2-7,TRBV6-1,.,CASERVGAYEQYF
TRBJ2-3,TRBV5-5,.,CASRLQGWGTDTQYF
TRBJ1-4,TRBV6-2/TRBV6-3,.,CASSPATGDGEKLFF
TRBJ2-1,TRBV12-3/TRBV12-4,TRBD2,CASSLGGLADNEQFF
TRBJ1-2,TRBV5-5,.,CASSLEPFNYGYTF
TRBJ2-6,TRBV20-1,.,CSAPLASGANVLTF
TRBJ2-7,TRBV5-6,.,CASSLIGTELYEQYF
TRBJ2-7,TRBV12-3/TRBV12-4,.,CASSAIDRLNEQYF
TRBJ2-2,TRBV4-2,.,CASSQAHLTGELFF
TRBJ2-2,TRBV4-1,TRBD2,CASSQHQSLAEKGELFF
TRBJ2-2,TRBV20-1,.,CSASGQNTGELFF
TRBJ1-6,TRBV5-5,.,CASSLEARNSPLHF
TRBJ2-7,TRBV29-1,.,CSVGNYLGYEQYF
TRBJ2-7,TRBV9,TRBD2,CASSPGTTNYEQYF
TRBJ2-7,TRBV20-1,.,CSARDPRAIHYEQYF
TRBJ1-5,TRBV20-1,.,CSASSGTYQPQHF
TRBJ2-7,TRBV3-1,TRBD2,CASSQKLLAVTYEQYF
TRBJ2-5,TRBV5-1,TRBD1,CASSMTGGQETQYF
TRBJ2-3,TRBV2,.,CASGTDDTQYF
TRBJ2-1,TRBV9,TRBD2,CASSTGLATYNEQFF
TRBJ2-5,TRBV29-1,.,CSVEGHFKETQYF
TRBJ2-3,TRBV5-1,.,CASSLEIATTDTQYF
TRBJ2-7,TRBV29-1,.,CSVAGQHSYEQYF
TRBJ2-1,TRBV30,.,CARTRGGYNEQFF
TRBJ2-7,TRBV20-1,.,CSASEPYSEQYF
TRBJ2-7,TRBV6-5,.,CASSIDWSSYEQYF
TRBJ2-2,TRBV12-3/TRBV12-4,.,CASSPPAAGIGELFF
TRBJ2-3,TRBV6-5,.,CASSYSVREITDTQYF
TRBJ2-1,TRBV29-1,TRBD2,CSVESPGLAGDVYEQFF
TRBJ2-5,TRBV19,TRBD1,CASSPRQGPAGETQYF
TRBJ2-3,TRBV27,TRBD2,CASSLVAGGNTDTQYF
TRBJ2-5,TRBV5-1,.,CASSLGTAVGETQYF
TRBJ1-2,TRBV5-5,.,CASSSDRGIDGYTF
TRBJ1-5,TRBV10-3,.,CAISDPDRYQPQHF
TRBJ2-4,TRBV12-3/TRBV12-4,.,CASRTDGLAKNIQYF
TRBJ2-3,TRBV28,.,CASSLRGTTDTQYF
TRBJ2-1,TRBV5-5,TRBD2,CASIPWSGVYNEQFF
TRBJ2-3,TRBV6-1,.,CASSELGGQTDTQYF
TRBJ2-1,TRBV28,TRBD1,CASSSPLDRAKPAPYNEQFF
TRBJ2-7,TRBV7-9,.,CASSLVQGPSEQYF
TRBJ2-1,TRBV5-1,TRBD2,CASSFGGSLNEQFF
TRBJ2-1,TRBV29-1,TRBD1,CSVGDRGQFF
TRBJ2-5,TRBV7-8,.,CASSLDAAQETQYF
TRBJ2-1,TRBV7-9,.,CASSLGTISYNEQFF
TRBJ2-3,TRBV20-1,.,CSARVPGAADTQYF
TRBJ2-3,TRBV6-5,.,CASGKTDTQYF
TRBJ2-7,TRBV5-1,.,CASSLAASSSGYEQYF
TRBJ2-1,TRBV5-1,.,CASSWGQISRGYNEQFF
TRBJ2-7,TRBV10-3,.,CAIRGGTTSYEQYF
TRBJ2-5,TRBV3-1,.,CASSRRTVETQYF
TRBJ2-1,TRBV24-1,.,CATSDPGAGYNEQFF